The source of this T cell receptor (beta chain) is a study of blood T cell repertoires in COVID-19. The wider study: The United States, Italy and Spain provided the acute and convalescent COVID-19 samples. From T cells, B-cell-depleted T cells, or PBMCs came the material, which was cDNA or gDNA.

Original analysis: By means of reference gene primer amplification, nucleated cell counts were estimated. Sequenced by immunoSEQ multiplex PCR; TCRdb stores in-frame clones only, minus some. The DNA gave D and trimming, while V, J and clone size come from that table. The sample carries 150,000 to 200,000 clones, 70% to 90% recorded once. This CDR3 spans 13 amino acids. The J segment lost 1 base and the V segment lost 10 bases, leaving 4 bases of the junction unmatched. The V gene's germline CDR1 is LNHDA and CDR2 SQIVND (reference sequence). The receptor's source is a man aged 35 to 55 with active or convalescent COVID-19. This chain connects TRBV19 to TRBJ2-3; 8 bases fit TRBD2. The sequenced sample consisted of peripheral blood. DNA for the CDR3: TGTGCCACTCAGACTAGCGGCACAGATACGCAGTATTTT. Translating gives CATQTSGTDTQYF.